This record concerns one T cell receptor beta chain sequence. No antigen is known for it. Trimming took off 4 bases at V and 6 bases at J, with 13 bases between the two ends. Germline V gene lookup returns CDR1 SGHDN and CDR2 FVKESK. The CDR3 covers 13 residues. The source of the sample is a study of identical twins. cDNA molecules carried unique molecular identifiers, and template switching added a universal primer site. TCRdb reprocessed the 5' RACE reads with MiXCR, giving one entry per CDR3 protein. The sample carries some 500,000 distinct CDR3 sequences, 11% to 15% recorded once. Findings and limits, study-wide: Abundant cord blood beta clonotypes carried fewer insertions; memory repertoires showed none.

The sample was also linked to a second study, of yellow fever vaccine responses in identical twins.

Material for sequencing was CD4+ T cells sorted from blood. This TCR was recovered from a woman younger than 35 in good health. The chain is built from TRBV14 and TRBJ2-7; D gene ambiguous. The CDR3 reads CASSPLARSEQYF. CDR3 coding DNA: TGTGCCAGCAGCCCCCTGGCCCGTAGCGAGCAGTACTTC.